The clone carrying this T cell receptor (beta chain) has a count of ten or more. Antigen: not known. Other DNA sequences in the sample encode the same CDR3. In the source study's methods: Clinicopathological groups supplied CDR3 differences that were used to build a distant-metastasis classifier for papillary thyroid cancer. TCRdb called clones again from the PCR reads with MiXCR. The V and J calls were not made by the authors but by TCRdb's processing. The table has some 21,000 clones, 20% to 25% seen once. Nobody among the patients had been given any treatment before thyroid surgery. The sample belongs to a study of metastatic and nonmetastatic thyroid tumors. Study in general: Repertoire data that came from the blood and tumor or nodule tissue of malignant and benign thyroid patients were compared.

General study results and limits: Relative to benign nodules, malignant thyroid tumors were reportedly characterized by significantly elevated TCR beta diversity in blood and tumor.

The V gene lost 9 bases and the J gene lost 2 bases, with 13 bases spanning the gap. The CDR3 loop spans 13 amino acids. Germline loops: CDR1 MDHEN, CDR2 SYDVKM. The sequence derives from a female donor with papillary thyroid cancer or a benign thyroid nodule (not recorded which). Some clones in this sample may be carry-over from other donors' samples. The gene calls are TRBV28 and TRBJ1-1; D ambiguous. The sequenced sample consisted of tumor tissue. CDR3 in amino acids: CASIWAKNTEAFF. CDR3 nucleotides: TGTGCCAGTATTTGGGCAAAAAACACTGAAGCTTTCTTT.